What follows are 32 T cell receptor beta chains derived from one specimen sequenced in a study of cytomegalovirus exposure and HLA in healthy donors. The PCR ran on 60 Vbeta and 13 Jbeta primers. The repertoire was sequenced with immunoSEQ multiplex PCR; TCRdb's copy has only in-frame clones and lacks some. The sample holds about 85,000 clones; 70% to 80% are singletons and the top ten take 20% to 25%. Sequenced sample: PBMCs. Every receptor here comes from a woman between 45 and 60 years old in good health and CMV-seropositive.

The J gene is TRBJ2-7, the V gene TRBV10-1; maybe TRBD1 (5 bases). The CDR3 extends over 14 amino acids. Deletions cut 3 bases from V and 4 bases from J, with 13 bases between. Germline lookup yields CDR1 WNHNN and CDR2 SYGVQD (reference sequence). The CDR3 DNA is TGCGCCAGCAGTGACCCAGGACAAGGATACGAGCAGTACTTC. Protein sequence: CASSDPGQGYEQYF.

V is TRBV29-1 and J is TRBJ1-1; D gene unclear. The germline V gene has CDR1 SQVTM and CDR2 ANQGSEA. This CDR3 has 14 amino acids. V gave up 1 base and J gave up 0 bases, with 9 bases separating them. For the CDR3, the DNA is TGCAGCGTTGAAGGGCGACACATGAACACTGAAGCTTTCTTT. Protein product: CSVEGRHMNTEAFF.

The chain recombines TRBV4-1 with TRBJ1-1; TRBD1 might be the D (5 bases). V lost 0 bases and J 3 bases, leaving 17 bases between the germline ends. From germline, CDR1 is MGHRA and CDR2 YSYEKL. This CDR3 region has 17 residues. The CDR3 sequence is CASSQDRRGREYTEAFF. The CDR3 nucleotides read TGCGCCAGCAGCCAAGATCGAAGGGGTCGTGAGTACACTGAAGCTTTCTTT.

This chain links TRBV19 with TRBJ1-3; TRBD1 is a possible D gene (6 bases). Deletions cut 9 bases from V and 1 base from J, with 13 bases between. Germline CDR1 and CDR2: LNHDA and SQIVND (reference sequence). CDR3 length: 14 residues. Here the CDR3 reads CASRRGGSGNTIYF. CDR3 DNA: TGTGCCAGCCGAAGGGGGGGATCTGGAAACACCATATATTTT.

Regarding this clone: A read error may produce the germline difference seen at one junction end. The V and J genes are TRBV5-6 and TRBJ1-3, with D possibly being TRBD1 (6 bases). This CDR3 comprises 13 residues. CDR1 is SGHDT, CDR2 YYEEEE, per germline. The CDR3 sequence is CASSLGTSGPPAF. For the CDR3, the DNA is TGTGCCAGCAGCTTAGGGACATCGGGCCCGCCCGCTTTT.

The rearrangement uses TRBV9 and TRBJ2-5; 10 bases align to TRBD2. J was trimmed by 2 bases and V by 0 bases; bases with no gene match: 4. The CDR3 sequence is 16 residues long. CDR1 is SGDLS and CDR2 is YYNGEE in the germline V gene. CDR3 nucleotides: TGTGCCAGCAGCGTAGGGACTAGCGGTTTTCAAGAGACCCAGTACTTC. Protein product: CASSVGTSGFQETQYF.

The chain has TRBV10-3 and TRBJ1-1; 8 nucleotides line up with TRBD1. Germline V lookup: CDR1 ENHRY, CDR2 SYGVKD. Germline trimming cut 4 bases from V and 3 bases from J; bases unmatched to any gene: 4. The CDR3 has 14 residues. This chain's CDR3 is CAISGQTGDTEAFF. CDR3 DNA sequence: TGTGCCATCAGTGGCCAGACAGGGGACACTGAAGCTTTCTTT.

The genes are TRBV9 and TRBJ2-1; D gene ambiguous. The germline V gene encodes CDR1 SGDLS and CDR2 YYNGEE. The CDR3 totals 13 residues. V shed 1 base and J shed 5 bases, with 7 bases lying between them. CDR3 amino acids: CASSVSTDNEQFF. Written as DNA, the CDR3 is TGTGCCAGCAGCGTATCTACGGACAATGAGCAGTTCTTC.

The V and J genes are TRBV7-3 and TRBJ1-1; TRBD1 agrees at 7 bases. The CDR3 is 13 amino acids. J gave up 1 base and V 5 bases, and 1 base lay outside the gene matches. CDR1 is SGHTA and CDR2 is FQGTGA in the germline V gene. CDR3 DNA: TGTGCCAGCAGCAGGGACAGGAACACTGAAGCTTTCTTT. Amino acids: CASSRDRNTEAFF.

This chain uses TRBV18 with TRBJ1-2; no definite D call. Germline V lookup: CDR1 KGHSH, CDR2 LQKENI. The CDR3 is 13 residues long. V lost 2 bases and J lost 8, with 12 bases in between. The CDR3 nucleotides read TGTGCCAGCTCACCAGAGATGACGGGAGGCTACACCTTC. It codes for CASSPEMTGGYTF.

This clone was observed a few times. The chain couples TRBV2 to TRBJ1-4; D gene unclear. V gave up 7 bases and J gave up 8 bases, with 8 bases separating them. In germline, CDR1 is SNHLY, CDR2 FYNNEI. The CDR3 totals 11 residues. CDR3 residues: CASTRSEKLFF. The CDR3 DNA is TGTGCCAGCACCCGTTCGGAAAAACTGTTTTTT.

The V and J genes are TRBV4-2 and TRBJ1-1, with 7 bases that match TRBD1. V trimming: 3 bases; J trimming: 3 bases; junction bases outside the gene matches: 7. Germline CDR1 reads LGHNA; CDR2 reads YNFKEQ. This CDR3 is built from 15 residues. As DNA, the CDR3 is TGTGCCAGCAGCCATGGACAGGTCCGAGACACTGAAGCTTTCTTT. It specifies CASSHGQVRDTEAFF.

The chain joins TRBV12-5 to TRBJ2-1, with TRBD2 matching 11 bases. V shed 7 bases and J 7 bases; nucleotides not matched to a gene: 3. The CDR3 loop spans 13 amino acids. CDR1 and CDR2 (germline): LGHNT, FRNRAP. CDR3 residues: CASASSGRNEQFF. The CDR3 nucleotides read TGTGCTAGTGCCTCTAGCGGGAGGAATGAGCAGTTCTTC.

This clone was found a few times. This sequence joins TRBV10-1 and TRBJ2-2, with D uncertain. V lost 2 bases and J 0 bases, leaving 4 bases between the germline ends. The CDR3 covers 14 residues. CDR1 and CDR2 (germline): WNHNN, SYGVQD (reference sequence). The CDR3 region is CASSEEANTGELFF. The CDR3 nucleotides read TGCGCCAGCAGTGAGGAGGCGAACACCGGGGAGCTGTTTTTT.

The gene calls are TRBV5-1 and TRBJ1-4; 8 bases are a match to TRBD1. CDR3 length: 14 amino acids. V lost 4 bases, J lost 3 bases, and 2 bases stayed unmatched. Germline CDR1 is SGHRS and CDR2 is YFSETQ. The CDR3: CASSDRGPNEKLFF. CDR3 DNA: TGCGCCAGCAGCGACAGGGGTCCTAATGAAAAACTGTTTTTT.

The CDR3 DNA is TGTGCCAGCAGCTCAGCGGGGGGGGCAACAGATACGCAGTATTTT. Translation gives CASSSAGGATDTQYF. The chain links TRBV7-3 to TRBJ2-3; 10 bases line up with TRBD2. Per germline, CDR1 SGHTA and CDR2 FQGTGA. The CDR3 has 15 amino acids. With 4 bases clipped from V and 3 bases from J, the junction kept 4 bases outside the gene matches.

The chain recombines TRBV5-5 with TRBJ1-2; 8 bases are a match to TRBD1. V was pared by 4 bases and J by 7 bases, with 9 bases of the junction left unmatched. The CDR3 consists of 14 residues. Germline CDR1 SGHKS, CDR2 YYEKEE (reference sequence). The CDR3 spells CASSDNTGGRGYTF. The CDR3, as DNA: TGTGCCAGCAGCGACAATACAGGGGGACGTGGCTACACCTTC.

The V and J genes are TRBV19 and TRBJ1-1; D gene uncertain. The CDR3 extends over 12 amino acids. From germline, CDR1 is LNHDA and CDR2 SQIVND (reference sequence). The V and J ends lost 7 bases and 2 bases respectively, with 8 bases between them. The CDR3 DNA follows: TGTGCCAGTAAAAGCGGTAACACTGAAGCTTTCTTT. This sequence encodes CASKSGNTEAFF.

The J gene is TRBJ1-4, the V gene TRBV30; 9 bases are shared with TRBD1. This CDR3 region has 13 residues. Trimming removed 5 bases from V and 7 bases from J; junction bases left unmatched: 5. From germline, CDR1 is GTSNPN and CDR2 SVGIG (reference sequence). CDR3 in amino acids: CAWSQGAIEKLFF. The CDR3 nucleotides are TGTGCCTGGTCACAGGGGGCCATTGAAAAACTGTTTTTT.

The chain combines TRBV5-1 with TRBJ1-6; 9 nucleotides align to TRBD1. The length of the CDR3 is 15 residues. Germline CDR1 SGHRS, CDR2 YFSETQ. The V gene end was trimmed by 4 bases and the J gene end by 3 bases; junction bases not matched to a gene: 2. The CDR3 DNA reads TGCGCCAGCAGCGAGGGACAGGGCTATAATTCACCCCTCCACTTT. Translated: CASSEGQGYNSPLHF.

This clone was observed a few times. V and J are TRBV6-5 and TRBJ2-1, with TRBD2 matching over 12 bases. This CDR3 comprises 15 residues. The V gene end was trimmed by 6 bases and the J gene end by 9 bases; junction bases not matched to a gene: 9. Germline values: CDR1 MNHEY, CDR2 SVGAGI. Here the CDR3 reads CASSPRTSGVSEQFF. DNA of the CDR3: TGTGCCAGCAGCCCAAGGACTAGCGGGGTTAGTGAGCAGTTCTTC.

The CDR3 DNA is TGTGCCACCAGCAGAGATAAGGGGCGCGATGGCTACACCTTC. This sequence encodes CATSRDKGRDGYTF. The chain has TRBV15 and TRBJ1-2; D perhaps matches TRBD1 (5 bases). The CDR3 loop spans 14 amino acids. The germline gives CDR1 LNHNV, CDR2 YYDKDF (reference sequence). Between the trimmed V and J ends, which lost 0 bases and 6 bases, there was a span of 11 bases. The variable domain in full, with the rest retrieved from reference TRBV15 and TRBJ1-2, is DAMVIQNPRYQVTQFGKPVTLSCSQTLNHNVMYWYQQKSSQAPKLLFHYYDKDFNNEADTPDNFQSRRPNTSFCFLDIRSPGLGDTAMYLCATSRDKGRDGYTFGSGTRLTVV.

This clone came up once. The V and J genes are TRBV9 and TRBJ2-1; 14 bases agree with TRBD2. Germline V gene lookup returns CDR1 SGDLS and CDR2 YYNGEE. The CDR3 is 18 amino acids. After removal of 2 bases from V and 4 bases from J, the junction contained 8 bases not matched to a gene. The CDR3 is CASSVAGTSGGLYNEQFF. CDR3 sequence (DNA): TGTGCCAGCAGCGTCGCAGGGACTAGCGGGGGCCTATACAATGAGCAGTTCTTC.

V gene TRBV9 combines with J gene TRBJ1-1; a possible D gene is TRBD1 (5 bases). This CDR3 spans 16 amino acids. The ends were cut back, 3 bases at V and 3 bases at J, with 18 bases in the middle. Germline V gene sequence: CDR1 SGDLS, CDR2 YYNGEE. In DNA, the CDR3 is TGTGCCAGCAGCGGCTCCTTTAGGGGCTCGTACACTGAAGCTTTCTTT. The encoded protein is CASSGSFRGSYTEAFF.

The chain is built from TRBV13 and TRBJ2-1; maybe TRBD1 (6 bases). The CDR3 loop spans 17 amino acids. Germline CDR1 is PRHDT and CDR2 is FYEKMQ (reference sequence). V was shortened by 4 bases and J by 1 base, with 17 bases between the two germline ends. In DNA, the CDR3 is TGTGCCAGCAGCTCTACAGGGATTCCACAATCCTACAATGAGCAGTTCTTC. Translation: CASSSTGIPQSYNEQFF.

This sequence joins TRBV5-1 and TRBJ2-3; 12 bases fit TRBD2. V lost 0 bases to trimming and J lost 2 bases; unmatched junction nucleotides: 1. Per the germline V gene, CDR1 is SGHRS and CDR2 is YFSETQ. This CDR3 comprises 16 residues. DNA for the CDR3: TGCGCCAGCAGCTTGGGGACTAGCGGGACCACAGATACGCAGTATTTT. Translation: CASSLGTSGTTDTQYF.

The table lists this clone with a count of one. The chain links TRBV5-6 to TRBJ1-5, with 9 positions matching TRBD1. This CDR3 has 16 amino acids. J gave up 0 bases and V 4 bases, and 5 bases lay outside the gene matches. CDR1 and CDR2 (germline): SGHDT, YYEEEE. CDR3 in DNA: TGTGCCAGCAGCCTCGGGACAGGGTTTAGCAATCAGCCCCAGCATTTT. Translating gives CASSLGTGFSNQPQHF.

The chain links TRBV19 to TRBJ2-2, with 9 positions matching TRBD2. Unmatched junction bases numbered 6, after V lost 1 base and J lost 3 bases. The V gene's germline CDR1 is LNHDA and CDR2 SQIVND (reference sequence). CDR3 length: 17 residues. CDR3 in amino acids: CASSIVGGGADTGELFF. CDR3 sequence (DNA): TGTGCCAGTAGTATAGTCGGCGGGGGGGCGGACACCGGGGAGCTGTTTTTT.

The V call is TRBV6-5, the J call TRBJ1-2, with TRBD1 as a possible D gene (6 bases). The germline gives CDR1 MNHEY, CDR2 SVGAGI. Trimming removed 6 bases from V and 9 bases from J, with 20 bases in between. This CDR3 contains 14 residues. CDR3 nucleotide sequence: TGTGCCAGCAGCCCAATCAGGGGAACTAATCGCTACACCTTC. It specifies CASSPIRGTNRYTF.

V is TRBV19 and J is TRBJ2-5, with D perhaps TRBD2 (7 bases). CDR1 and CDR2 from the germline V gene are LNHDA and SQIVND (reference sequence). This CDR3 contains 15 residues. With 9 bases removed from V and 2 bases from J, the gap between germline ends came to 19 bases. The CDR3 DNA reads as TGTGCCAGCCGGGCCACGGGGAGGGGGCAAGAGACCCAGTACTTC. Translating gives CASRATGRGQETQYF.

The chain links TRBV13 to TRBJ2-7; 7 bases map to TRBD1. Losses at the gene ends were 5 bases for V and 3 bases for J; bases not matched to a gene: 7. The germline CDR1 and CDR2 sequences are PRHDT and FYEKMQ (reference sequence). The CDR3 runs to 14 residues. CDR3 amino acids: CASSDRDLSYEQYV. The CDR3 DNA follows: TGTGCCAGCAGCGACAGGGACCTGAGCTACGAGCAGTACGTC.

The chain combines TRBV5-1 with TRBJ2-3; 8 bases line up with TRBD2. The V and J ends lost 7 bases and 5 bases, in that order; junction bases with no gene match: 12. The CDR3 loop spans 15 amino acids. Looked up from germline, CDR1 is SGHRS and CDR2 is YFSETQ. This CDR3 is CASGRAGALGDTQYF. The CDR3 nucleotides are TGCGCCAGCGGACGAGCGGGGGCCCTGGGAGATACGCAGTATTTT.